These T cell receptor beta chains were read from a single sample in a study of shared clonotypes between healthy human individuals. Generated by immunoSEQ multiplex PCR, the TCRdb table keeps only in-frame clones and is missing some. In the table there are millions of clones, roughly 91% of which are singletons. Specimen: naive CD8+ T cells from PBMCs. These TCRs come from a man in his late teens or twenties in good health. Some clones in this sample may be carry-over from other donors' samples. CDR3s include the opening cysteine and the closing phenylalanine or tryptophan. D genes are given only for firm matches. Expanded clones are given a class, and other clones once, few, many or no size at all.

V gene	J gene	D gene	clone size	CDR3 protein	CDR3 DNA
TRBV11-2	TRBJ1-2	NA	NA	CASSFRGGLAMDGYTF	TGTGCCAGCAGCTTCCGAGGGGGGCTGGCGATGGATGGCTACACCTTC
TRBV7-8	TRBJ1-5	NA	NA	CASSLGGLSNQPQHF	TGTGCCAGCAGCTTAGGGGGTTTAAGCAATCAGCCCCAGCATTTT
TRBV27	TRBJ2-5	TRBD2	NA	CASSSPGGGAETQYF	TGTGCCAGCAGTTCGCCGGGCGGGGGGGCAGAGACCCAGTACTTC
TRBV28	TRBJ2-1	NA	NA	CATEGQFNEQFF	TGTGCCACCGAAGGGCAGTTTAATGAGCAGTTCTTC
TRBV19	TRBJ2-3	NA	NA	CASNIIGDTQYF	TGTGCCAGTAATATAATTGGGGATACGCAGTATTTT
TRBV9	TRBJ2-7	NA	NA	CASSPGGAYEQYF	TGTGCCAGCAGCCCAGGTGGGGCCTACGAGCAGTACTTC
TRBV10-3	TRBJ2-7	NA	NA	CAISESVDSRSF	TGTGCCATCAGTGAGTCAGTGGACTCACGATCCTTC
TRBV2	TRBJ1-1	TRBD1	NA	CASVKGATTEAFF	TGTGCCAGCGTTAAGGGGGCTACCACTGAAGCTTTCTTT
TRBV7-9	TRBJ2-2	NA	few	CASSLSTGELFF	TGTGCCAGCAGCTTATCCACCGGGGAGCTGTTTTTT
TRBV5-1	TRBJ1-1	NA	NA	CASTLGSEAFF	TGCGCCAGCACCCTTGGTTCTGAAGCTTTCTTT
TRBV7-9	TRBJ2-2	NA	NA	CASSLVETAGELFF	TGTGCCAGCAGCTTAGTGGAAACGGCCGGGGAGCTGTTTTTT
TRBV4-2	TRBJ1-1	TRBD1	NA	CASSPKAGGVGTEAFF	TGTGCCAGCAGCCCTAAGGCAGGGGGGGTTGGCACTGAAGCTTTCTTT
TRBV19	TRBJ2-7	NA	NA	CASSMKGTRIPYEQYF	TGTGCCAGTAGTATGAAAGGGACACGGATTCCCTACGAGCAGTACTTC
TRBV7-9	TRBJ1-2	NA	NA	CASSFRDDYGYTF	TGTGCCAGCAGCTTCCGGGACGACTATGGCTACACCTTC
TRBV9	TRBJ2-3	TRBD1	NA	CASSGNQGVPTDTQYF	TGTGCCAGCAGCGGAAATCAGGGGGTCCCCACAGATACGCAGTATTTT
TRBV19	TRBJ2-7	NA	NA	CATANPRWQSHEQYF	TGTGCCACCGCAAACCCCAGGTGGCAGTCCCACGAGCAGTACTTC
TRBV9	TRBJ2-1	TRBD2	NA	CASSGSAGVNEQFF	TGTGCCAGCAGCGGTTCAGCGGGAGTCAATGAGCAGTTCTTC
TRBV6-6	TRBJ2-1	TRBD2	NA	CASSPSGSAYNEQFF	TGTGCCAGCAGTCCTAGCGGGAGCGCCTACAATGAGCAGTTCTTC
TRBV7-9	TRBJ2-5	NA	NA	CASSSGLQETQYF	TGTGCCAGCAGCTCCGGACTTCAAGAGACCCAGTACTTC
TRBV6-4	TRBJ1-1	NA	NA	CASSVTGSTEAFF	TGTGCCAGCAGTGTTACTGGATCCACTGAAGCTTTCTTT
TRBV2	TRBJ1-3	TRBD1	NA	CASARQGTGNTIYF	TGTGCCAGCGCACGACAGGGTACAGGAAACACCATATATTTT
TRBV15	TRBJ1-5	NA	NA	CATSSGGTGPTGPAPNQPQHF	TGTGCCACCAGCAGTGGGGGAACAGGGCCGACCGGTCCCGCTCCTAATCAGCCCCAGCATTTT
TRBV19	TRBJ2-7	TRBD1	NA	CASSIGTGAYEQYF	TGTGCCAGTAGTATAGGGACAGGTGCCTACGAGCAGTACTTC
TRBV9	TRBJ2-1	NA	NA	CASSPGRSSYNEQFF	TGTGCCAGCAGCCCGGGGCGGAGCTCCTACAATGAGCAGTTCTTC